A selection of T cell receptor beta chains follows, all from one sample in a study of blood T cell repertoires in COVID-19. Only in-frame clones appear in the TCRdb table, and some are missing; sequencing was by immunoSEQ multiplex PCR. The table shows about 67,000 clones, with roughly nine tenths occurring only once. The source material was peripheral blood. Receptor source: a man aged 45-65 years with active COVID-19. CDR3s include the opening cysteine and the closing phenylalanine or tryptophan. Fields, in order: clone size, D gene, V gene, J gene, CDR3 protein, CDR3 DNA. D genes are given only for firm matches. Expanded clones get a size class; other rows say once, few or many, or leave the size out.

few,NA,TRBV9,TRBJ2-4,CASSPRVGTKNIQYF,TGTGCCAGCAGCCCCAGGGTTGGAACCAAAAACATTCAGTACTTC
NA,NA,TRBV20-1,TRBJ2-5,CSASLGETQYF,TGCAGTGCTAGTCTCGGGGAGACCCAGTACTTC
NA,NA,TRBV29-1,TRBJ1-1,CSVEGQGGTEAFF,TGCAGCGTTGAGGGGCAGGGAGGAACTGAAGCTTTCTTT
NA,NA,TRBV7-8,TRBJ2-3,CASRQESTDTQYF,TGTGCCAGCAGACAGGAAAGCACAGATACGCAGTATTTT
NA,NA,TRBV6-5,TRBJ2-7,CASDPGIVYEQYF,TGTGCCTCAGACCCGGGGATTGTCTACGAGCAGTACTTC
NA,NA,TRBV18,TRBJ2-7,CASSPPVSLGTSYEQYF,TGTGCCAGCTCACCACCCGTGTCTCTAGGTACTTCCTACGAGCAGTACTTC
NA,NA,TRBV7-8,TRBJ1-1,CASSSAPGARNTEAFF,TGTGCCAGCAGCTCAGCCCCAGGGGCTCGGAACACTGAAGCTTTCTTT
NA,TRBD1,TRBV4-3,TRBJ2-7,CASSHGQGAYEQYF,TGCGCCAGCAGCCATGGACAGGGGGCCTACGAGCAGTACTTC
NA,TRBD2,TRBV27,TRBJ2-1,CASSLERLAPSSYNEQFF,TGTGCCAGCAGTTTGGAACGACTAGCTCCGAGCTCCTACAATGAGCAGTTCTTC
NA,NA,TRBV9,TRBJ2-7,CASSVEGDHYEQYF,TGTGCCAGCAGCGTAGAAGGAGACCACTACGAGCAGTACTTC
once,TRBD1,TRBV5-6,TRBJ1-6,CASSLWTGVNSPLHF,TGTGCCAGCAGCTTGTGGACAGGAGTAAATTCACCCCTCCACTTT
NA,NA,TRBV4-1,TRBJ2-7,CASSQVWGPYEQYF,TGCGCCAGCAGCCAAGTTTGGGGCCCCTACGAGCAGTACTTC
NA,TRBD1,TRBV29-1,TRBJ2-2,CASGQGLRTGELFF,TGCGCATCCGGACAGGGTTTAAGGACCGGGGAGCTGTTTTTT
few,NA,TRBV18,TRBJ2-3,CASSPSLLMATDTQYF,TGTGCCAGCTCACCAAGTCTCCTCATGGCCACAGATACGCAGTATTTT
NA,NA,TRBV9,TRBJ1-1,CASSPISGNTEAFF,TGTGCCAGCAGCCCGATATCGGGTAACACTGAAGCTTTCTTT
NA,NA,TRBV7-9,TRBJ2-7,CASTVPGNSYEQYF,TGTGCCAGCACCGTCCCGGGGAACTCCTACGAGCAGTACTTC